Presented here are 30 T cell receptor beta chains from one specimen sequenced in a study of a mutant IDH1 vaccine in newly diagnosed glioma. Sequencing was performed with immunoSEQ multiplex PCR; in TCRdb, only in-frame clones are kept and a portion is missing. Among more than 25,000 clones, around three quarters were seen once, and the ten largest hold roughly 9.3%. As to time point: week 35, safety follow-up. Each vaccine dose was 300 ug of mutant IDH1 20-mer peptide, with topical imiquimod. Antigen specificity for these receptors is unknown. This specimen was PBMCs, taken from a glioma patient whose treatment included an IDH1 peptide vaccine. Receptors originate from a woman aged 25 to 39 with glioma. Some clones in this sample may be carry-over from other donors' samples.

The chain recombines TRBV6-1 with TRBJ1-4; maybe TRBD1 (6 bases). This CDR3 is built from 15 residues. CDR1 and CDR2 (germline): MNHNS, SASEGT. Trimming cost V 5 bases and J 0 bases, with 10 bases left between them. CDR3: CASSIGGATNEKLFF. The CDR3 DNA reads TGTGCCAGCAGTATAGGGGGGGCAACTAATGAAAAACTGTTTTTT.

The V gene is TRBV19, the J gene TRBJ2-5, with 10 positions matching TRBD2. CDR1 and CDR2 (germline): LNHDA, SQIVND (reference sequence). The CDR3 runs 18 residues. J lost 3 bases, V lost 5 bases, and 15 bases had no gene match. CDR3 in amino acids: CASSPSPWTSGGEETQYF. The CDR3 DNA sequence: TGTGCCAGTAGTCCTTCCCCCTGGACTAGCGGAGGGGAAGAGACCCAGTACTTC. The complete variable domain, with remaining parts taken from reference TRBV19 and TRBJ2-5, reads DGGITQSPKYLFRKEGQNVTLSCEQNLNHDAMYWYRQDPGQGLRLIYYSQIVNDFQKGDIAEGYSVSREKKESFPLTVTSAQKNPTAFYLCASSPSPWTSGGEETQYFGPGTRLLVL.

The chain couples TRBV7-2 to TRBJ2-7; TRBD2 aligns across 8 bases. Germline V lookup: CDR1 SGHTA, CDR2 FQGNSA. V shed 7 bases and J 3 bases; nucleotides not matched to a gene: 11. There are 15 residues in the CDR3. The CDR3 here is CASTPSLAGSYEQYF. CDR3 in DNA: TGTGCCAGCACCCCAAGCCTAGCGGGTAGCTACGAGCAGTACTTC.

The chain carries TRBV5-4 and TRBJ2-3; D is possibly TRBD1 or TRBD2 (5 bases each). Germline loops: CDR1 SGHNT, CDR2 YYREEE (reference sequence). V lost 4 bases and J 11 bases, leaving 14 bases between the germline ends. The length of the CDR3 is 12 residues. The DNA of the CDR3 is TGTGCCAGCAGCCTGGGACCGAGCGAGCAGTATTTT. As protein: CASSLGPSEQYF. Full variable domain (remainder filled in from reference TRBV5-4 and TRBJ2-3): ETGVTQSPTHLIKTRGQQVTLRCSSQSGHNTVSWYQQALGQGPQFIFQYYREEENGRGNFPPRFSGLQFPNYSSELNVNALELDDSALYLCASSLGPSEQYFGPGTRLTVL.

The chain carries TRBV19 and TRBJ1-1; 8 nucleotides line up with TRBD1. CDR3 length equals 13 residues. CDR1 LNHDA and CDR2 SQIVND come from the germline V gene (reference sequence). With V trimmed by 4 bases and J by 7 bases, 5 bases remained unmatched. The CDR3 protein is CASSTGTGFEAFF. In DNA, the CDR3 is TGTGCCAGTAGTACGGGGACAGGATTTGAAGCTTTCTTT.

The V gene is TRBV27, the J gene TRBJ1-1; possible D gene TRBD1, 5 bases. V shed 6 bases and J shed 11 bases, with 19 bases lying between them. This CDR3 has 13 residues. Looked up from germline, CDR1 is MNHEY and CDR2 is SMNVEV (reference sequence). The CDR3 here is CASSSTGALKAFF. CDR3 nucleotide sequence: TGTGCCAGCAGCTCTACCGGGGCCTTGAAGGCTTTCTTT.

V gene TRBV19 combines with J gene TRBJ1-1; no firm D call. V gave up 6 bases and J gave up 1 base, with 12 bases separating them. Germline V gives CDR1 LNHDA, CDR2 SQIVND (reference sequence). The CDR3 has 14 amino acids. The CDR3 protein is CASRSGGRNTEAFF. The CDR3 coding sequence is TGTGCCAGTAGGTCAGGTGGGCGGAACACTGAAGCTTTCTTT.

This clone was observed once. The chain joins TRBV14 to TRBJ2-3; 12 nucleotides agree with TRBD2. Germline loops: CDR1 SGHDN, CDR2 FVKESK. The CDR3 runs to 15 residues. The V gene end was trimmed by 5 bases and the J gene end by 4 bases; junction bases not matched to a gene: 4. The CDR3 region is CASSTLAGGADTQYF. Written as DNA, the CDR3 is TGTGCCAGCAGCACCCTAGCGGGAGGGGCAGATACGCAGTATTTT.

The chain uses TRBV18 and TRBJ1-2; D gene unclear. Per the germline V gene, CDR1 is KGHSH and CDR2 is LQKENI. The CDR3 covers 15 residues. Trimming pared 0 bases from V and 2 bases from J, leaving 10 bases between. The CDR3 DNA reads as TGTGCCAGCTCACCACCCGACTACGCCAACTATGGCTACACCTTC. It translates to CASSPPDYANYGYTF.

The V and J genes are TRBV5-8 and TRBJ1-1; D is undetermined. The ends were cut back, 4 bases at V and 1 base at J, with 20 bases in the middle. The CDR3 totals 17 residues. Germline-derived CDR1 and CDR2 are SGHTS and YDEGEE. The CDR3 coding sequence is TGTGCCAGCAGCCCCATTACGGAGGGAGTCAAGAACACTGAAGCTTTCTTT. It is translated as CASSPITEGVKNTEAFF.

CDR3 sequence reads: CASSYSSGTQETQYF. The CDR3 DNA reads as TGTGCCAGCAGTTATTCTAGCGGGACACAAGAGACCCAGTACTTC. The chain joins TRBV7-9 to TRBJ2-5, with 9 bases identical to TRBD2. From germline, CDR1 is SEHNR and CDR2 FQNEAQ (reference sequence). This CDR3 has 15 amino acids. Trimming cost V 6 bases and J 2 bases; bases outside gene matches: 7.

This clone came up once. This chain links TRBV6-1 with TRBJ1-1, with D unclear. Trimming removed 6 bases from V and 1 base from J, with 3 bases in between. Germline CDR1 MNHNS, CDR2 SASEGT. This CDR3 has 11 residues. CDR3 coding DNA: TGTGCCAGCAGGAGGAACACTGAAGCTTTCTTT. Translation: CASRRNTEAFF.

This chain links TRBV18 with TRBJ2-7; D remains unclear. Trimming left V 3 bases short and J 4 bases short, with 7 bases between. Germline V gene sequence: CDR1 KGHSH, CDR2 LQKENI. This CDR3 comprises 12 residues. Here the CDR3 DNA reads TGTGCCAGCTCACCCTCCCTTTACGAGCAGTACTTC. It is translated as CASSPSLYEQYF.

This CDR3 is CASSSPGTSTDTQYF. The CDR3 DNA sequence: TGCGCCAGCAGCTCCCCCGGCACTAGCACAGATACGCAGTATTTT. V is TRBV5-1 and J is TRBJ2-3; unclear D gene. Germline CDR1 reads SGHRS; CDR2 reads YFSETQ. Trimming removed 3 bases at V and 0 bases at J, with 11 bases between. There are 15 residues in the CDR3.

The chain links TRBV19 to TRBJ2-3, with D perhaps matching TRBD1 (6 bases). Germline loops: CDR1 LNHDA, CDR2 SQIVND (reference sequence). The CDR3 contains 16 residues. V lost 0 bases and J 2 bases, leaving 12 bases between the germline ends. CDR3 bases: TGTGCCAGTAGTATAGAAGGGGGACGGACCACAGATACGCAGTATTTT. It encodes CASSIEGGRTTDTQYF.

This clone occurred a few times. This rearrangement joins TRBV2 to TRBJ2-3, with TRBD1 matching 8 bases. Losses at the gene ends were 5 bases for V and 3 bases for J; bases not matched to a gene: 4. The V gene's germline CDR1 is SNHLY and CDR2 FYNNEI. This CDR3 region has 14 residues. The CDR3 nucleotides are TGTGCCAGCAGTTTGGGACAGGAGACAGATACGCAGTATTTT. Encoded protein: CASSLGQETDTQYF.

This clone was seen only a few times. The chain couples TRBV18 to TRBJ1-1; 7 bases agree with TRBD1. V lost 3 bases and J lost 4; bases outside the gene matches: 5. From germline, CDR1 is KGHSH and CDR2 LQKENI. The CDR3 contains 14 residues. The CDR3: CASSPGTEGTEAFF. DNA for the CDR3: TGTGCCAGCTCACCCGGGACAGAAGGCACTGAAGCTTTCTTT.

The chain recombines TRBV28 with TRBJ1-5; a weak D match, TRBD1 (5 bases). Germline loops: CDR1 MDHEN, CDR2 SYDVKM. CDR3 length: 13 residues. V dropped 2 bases and J dropped 9 bases, with 11 bases sitting between them. The CDR3 is CASSLGDPSPQHF. The CDR3 DNA is TGTGCCAGCAGTTTAGGGGACCCGTCGCCCCAGCATTTT.

The chain recombines TRBV27 with TRBJ2-7; tentative D call: TRBD2 (5 bases). V lost 3 bases and J 2 bases, leaving 8 bases between the germline ends. This CDR3 is built from 13 residues. The V gene's germline CDR1 is MNHEY and CDR2 SMNVEV (reference sequence). The CDR3 region is CASSFTGAYEQYF. Here the CDR3 DNA reads TGTGCCAGCAGTTTTACCGGGGCCTACGAGCAGTACTTC.

V usage is TRBV18 and J usage is TRBJ2-7, with 9 bases fitting TRBD2. V was pared by 6 bases and J by 2 bases, with 8 bases of the junction left unmatched. This CDR3 contains 15 residues. Per the germline V gene, CDR1 is KGHSH and CDR2 is LQKENI. The DNA of the CDR3 is TGTGCCAGCTCCGTGGGTAGCGGGAGCGCCTACGAGCAGTACTTC. Amino acids: CASSVGSGSAYEQYF.

The chain carries TRBV6-5 and TRBJ1-2; D is uncertain. The germline gives CDR1 MNHEY, CDR2 SVGAGI. The CDR3 has 13 residues. Deletions cut 0 bases from V and 4 bases from J, with 6 bases between. The CDR3: CASSYSRRYGYTF. The CDR3 DNA reads as TGTGCCAGCAGTTACTCGAGACGCTATGGCTACACCTTC.

The chain uses TRBV28 and TRBJ1-5; TRBD1 is a possible D gene (5 bases). In germline, CDR1 is MDHEN, CDR2 SYDVKM. This CDR3 comprises 15 residues. V lost 6 bases and J lost 4, with 16 bases in between. CDR3 residues: CASRGRTPTNQPQHF. The CDR3 coding sequence is TGTGCCAGCAGGGGACGCACCCCCACAAATCAGCCCCAGCATTTT.

This clone was seen once. The chain links TRBV2 to TRBJ2-7; 8 bases are shared with TRBD1. From germline, CDR1 is SNHLY and CDR2 FYNNEI. V was pared by 6 bases and J by 3 bases, with 7 bases of the junction left unmatched. The CDR3 is 14 residues long. Here the CDR3 DNA reads TGTGCCAGCAGCCCTGGACAGGGTGGCTACGAGCAGTACTTC. Translated: CASSPGQGGYEQYF.

The chain joins TRBV7-8 to TRBJ1-5; D uncertain. CDR1 SGHVS and CDR2 FQNEAQ come from the germline V gene. The CDR3 runs to 15 residues. The V end lost 0 bases, the J end lost 5 bases, and 11 bases lay between the germline ends. The CDR3 loop is CASSLASGPHQPQHF. CDR3 in DNA: TGTGCCAGCAGCTTAGCGTCAGGTCCCCATCAGCCCCAGCATTTT.

The sample holds a few counts of this clone. V usage is TRBV4-1 and J usage is TRBJ1-2; D is unresolved. V was clipped by 0 bases and J by 4 bases, with 9 bases between them. The CDR3 contains 14 residues. The germline V gene encodes CDR1 MGHRA and CDR2 YSYEKL. CDR3 DNA: TGCGCCAGCAGCCAAGATAAGAGTTCCTATGGCTACACCTTC. Protein: CASSQDKSSYGYTF.

V gene TRBV2 combines with J gene TRBJ2-7, with 7 bases identical to TRBD1. Germline V gene lookup returns CDR1 SNHLY and CDR2 FYNNEI. The CDR3 has 14 residues. V lost 4 bases to trimming and J lost 0 bases; unmatched junction nucleotides: 3. The CDR3 reads CASSGRDSSYEQYF. The CDR3 DNA follows: TGTGCCAGCAGTGGCCGGGACAGCTCCTACGAGCAGTACTTC.

The rearrangement links TRBV5-6 to TRBJ2-2; possible D gene TRBD1, 5 bases. Per germline, CDR1 SGHDT and CDR2 YYEEEE. This CDR3 has 13 amino acids. V lost 2 bases and J 4 bases, leaving 6 bases between the germline ends. The DNA of the CDR3 is TGTGCCAGCAGCTTTCAGGGCACCGGGGAGCTGTTTTTT. Translation gives CASSFQGTGELFF. Filled out from reference TRBV5-6 and TRBJ2-2, the complete variable domain reads DAGVTQSPTHLIKTRGQQVTLRCSPKSGHDTVSWYQQALGQGPQFIFQYYEEEERQRGNFPDRFSGHQFPNYSSELNVNALLLGDSALYLCASSFQGTGELFFGEGSRLTVL.

This chain connects TRBV6-4 to TRBJ1-1; 8 positions match TRBD1. The CDR3 covers 15 residues. CDR1 is MRHNA, CDR2 SNTAGT, per germline. J lost 3 bases, V lost 6 bases, and 9 bases had no gene match. In DNA form, the CDR3 reads TGTGCCAGCAGGAGACAGGGGAAGATTGACACTGAAGCTTTCTTT. Amino acid sequence: CASRRQGKIDTEAFF.

The chain employs TRBV6-1 and TRBJ2-7; TRBD2 might be the D (6 bases). V lost 1 base, J lost 6 bases, and 13 bases lay in between. This CDR3 is 14 amino acids long. Looked up from germline, CDR1 is MNHNS and CDR2 is SASEGT. The CDR3 spells CASSEVEGPAEQYF. Here the CDR3 DNA reads TGTGCCAGCAGTGAAGTGGAGGGGCCGGCCGAGCAGTACTTC.

The table lists this clone with a count of one. An end of the junction differs from the germline gene, which may be a read error. This chain connects TRBV7-7 to TRBJ2-1, with 10 bases lining up with TRBD1. CDR1 is SSHAT and CDR2 is FNYEAQ in the germline V gene (reference sequence). The CDR3 runs to 15 residues. The CDR3 sequence is CASSPGQGGREEQFF. The CDR3, as DNA: TGTGCTAGCAGCCCCGGACAGGGGGGGCGGGAGGAGCAGTTCTTC.